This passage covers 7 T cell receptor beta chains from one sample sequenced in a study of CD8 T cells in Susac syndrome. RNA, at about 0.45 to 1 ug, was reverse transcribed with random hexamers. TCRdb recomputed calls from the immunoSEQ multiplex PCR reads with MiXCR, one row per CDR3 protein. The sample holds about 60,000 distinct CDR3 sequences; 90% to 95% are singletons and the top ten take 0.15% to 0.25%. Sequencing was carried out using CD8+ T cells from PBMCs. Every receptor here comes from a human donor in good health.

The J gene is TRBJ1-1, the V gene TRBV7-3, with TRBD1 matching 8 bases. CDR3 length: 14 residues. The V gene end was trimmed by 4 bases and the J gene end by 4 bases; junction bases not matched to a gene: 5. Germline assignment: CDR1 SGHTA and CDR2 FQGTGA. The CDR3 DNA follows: TGTGCCAGCAGCTCTTCGGGGACAGGCACTGAAGCTTTCTTT. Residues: CASSSSGTGTEAFF.

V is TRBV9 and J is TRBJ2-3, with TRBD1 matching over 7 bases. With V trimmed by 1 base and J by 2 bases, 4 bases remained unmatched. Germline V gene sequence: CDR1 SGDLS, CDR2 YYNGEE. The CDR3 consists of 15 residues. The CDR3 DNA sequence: TGTGCCAGCAGCGTACGGGACAGTCTCACAGATACGCAGTATTTT. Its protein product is CASSVRDSLTDTQYF. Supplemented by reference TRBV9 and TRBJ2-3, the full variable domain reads DSGVTQTPKHLITATGQRVTLRCSPRSGDLSVYWYQQSLDQGLQFLIQYYNGEERAKGNILERFSAQQFPDLHSELNLSSLELGDSALYFCASSVRDSLTDTQYFGPGTRLTVL.

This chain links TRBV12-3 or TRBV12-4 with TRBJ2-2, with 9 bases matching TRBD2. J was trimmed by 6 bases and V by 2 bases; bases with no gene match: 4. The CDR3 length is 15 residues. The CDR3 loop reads CASSLMAGGPGELFF. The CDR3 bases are TGTGCCAGCAGTTTAATGGCGGGGGGGCCCGGGGAGCTGTTTTTT.

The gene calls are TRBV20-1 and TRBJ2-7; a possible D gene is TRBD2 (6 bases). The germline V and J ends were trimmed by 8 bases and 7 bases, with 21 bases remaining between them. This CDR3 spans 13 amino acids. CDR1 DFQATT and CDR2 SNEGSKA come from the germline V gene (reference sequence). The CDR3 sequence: CSPQGGRWDEQYF. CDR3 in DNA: TGCAGTCCTCAAGGAGGGCGGTGGGATGAGCAGTACTTC.

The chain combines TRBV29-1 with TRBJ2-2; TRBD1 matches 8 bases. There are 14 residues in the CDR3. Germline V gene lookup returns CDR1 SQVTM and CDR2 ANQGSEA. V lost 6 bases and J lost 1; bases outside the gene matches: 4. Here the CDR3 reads CSVSGQVNTGELFF. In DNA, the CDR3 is TGCAGCGTCTCGGGACAGGTGAACACCGGGGAGCTGTTTTTT.

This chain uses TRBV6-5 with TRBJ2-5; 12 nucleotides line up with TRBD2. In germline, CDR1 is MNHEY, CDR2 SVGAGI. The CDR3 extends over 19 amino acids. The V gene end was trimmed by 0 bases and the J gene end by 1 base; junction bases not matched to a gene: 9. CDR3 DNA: TGTGCCAGCAGTTACTCGAGACAACTAGCGGGGGGACTCCAAGAGACCCAGTACTTC. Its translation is CASSYSRQLAGGLQETQYF.

The CDR3 DNA reads as TGTGCCAGCAGCTCACGACAGGGGGCGTACTATGGCTACACCTTC. Its translation is CASSSRQGAYYGYTF. The chain links TRBV7-9 to TRBJ1-2; the match to TRBD1 covers 10 bases. CDR3 length: 15 amino acids. The V and J ends lost 4 bases and 3 bases, in that order; junction bases with no gene match: 5. Germline CDR1 is SEHNR and CDR2 is FQNEAQ (reference sequence).